This TCR beta chain was sequenced in a study of neoadjuvant anti-PD-1 for oral cavity cancer. Sequenced by immunoSEQ multiplex PCR; TCRdb stores in-frame clones only, minus some. The sample includes approximately 17,000 clones, around three fifths of them seen just once. This clone came up a few times. Trimming cost V 3 bases and J 4 bases, with 14 bases left between them. The CDR3 sequence is 15 residues long. Germline loops: CDR1 ENHRY, CDR2 SYGVKD. Specimen: PBMCs, collected before nivolumab (anti-PD-1) treatment. The TCR was taken from a person aged 40 to 85 with oral cavity squamous cell carcinoma. The V gene is TRBV10-3, the J gene TRBJ2-3; either TRBD1 or TRBD2 may fit D (5 bases each). CDR3 DNA: TGTGCCATCAGTGACGGGACCCCGGGCCCAGATACGCAGTATTTT. This codes for CAISDGTPGPDTQYF.